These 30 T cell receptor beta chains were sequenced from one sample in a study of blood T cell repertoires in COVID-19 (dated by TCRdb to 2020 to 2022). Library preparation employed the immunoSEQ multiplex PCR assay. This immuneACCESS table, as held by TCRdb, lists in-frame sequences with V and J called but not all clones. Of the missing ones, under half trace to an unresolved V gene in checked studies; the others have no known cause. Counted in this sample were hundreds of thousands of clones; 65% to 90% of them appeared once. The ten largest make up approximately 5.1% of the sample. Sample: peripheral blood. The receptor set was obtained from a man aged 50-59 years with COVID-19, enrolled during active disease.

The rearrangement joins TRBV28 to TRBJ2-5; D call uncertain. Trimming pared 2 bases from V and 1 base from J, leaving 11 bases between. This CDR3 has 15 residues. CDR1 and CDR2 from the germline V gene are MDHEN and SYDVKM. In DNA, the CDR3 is TGTGCCAGCAGTTTAAACACCTTCCCCCAAGAGACCCAGTACTTC. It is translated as CASSLNTFPQETQYF.

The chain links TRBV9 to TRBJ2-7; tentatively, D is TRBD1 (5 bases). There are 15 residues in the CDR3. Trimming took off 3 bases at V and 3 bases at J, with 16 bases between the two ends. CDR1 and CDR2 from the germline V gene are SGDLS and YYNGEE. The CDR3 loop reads CASSASGASHYEQYF. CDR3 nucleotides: TGTGCCAGCAGCGCCTCTGGGGCTTCGCACTACGAGCAGTACTTC.

CDR3 residues: CSANEDRRRSPLHF. The DNA of the CDR3 is TGCAGTGCTAATGAGGACAGGCGGCGTTCACCCCTCCACTTT. This rearrangement joins TRBV20-1 to TRBJ1-6; 7 bases align to TRBD1. Germline loops: CDR1 DFQATT, CDR2 SNEGSKA (reference sequence). The CDR3 runs to 14 residues. Trimming cost V 4 bases and J 9 bases; bases outside gene matches: 9.

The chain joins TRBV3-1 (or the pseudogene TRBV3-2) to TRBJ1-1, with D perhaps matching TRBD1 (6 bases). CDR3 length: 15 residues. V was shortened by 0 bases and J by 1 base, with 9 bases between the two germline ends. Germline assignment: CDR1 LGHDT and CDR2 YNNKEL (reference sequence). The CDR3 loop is CASSQEGHSNTEAFF. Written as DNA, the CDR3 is TGTGCCAGCAGCCAAGAGGGACACTCGAACACTGAAGCTTTCTTT.

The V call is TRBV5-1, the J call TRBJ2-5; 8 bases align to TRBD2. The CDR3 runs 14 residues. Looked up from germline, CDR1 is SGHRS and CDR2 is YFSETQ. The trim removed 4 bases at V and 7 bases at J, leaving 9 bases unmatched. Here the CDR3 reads CASSPNGGDGTQYF. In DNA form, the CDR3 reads TGCGCCAGCAGCCCGAACGGGGGGGACGGGACCCAGTACTTC.

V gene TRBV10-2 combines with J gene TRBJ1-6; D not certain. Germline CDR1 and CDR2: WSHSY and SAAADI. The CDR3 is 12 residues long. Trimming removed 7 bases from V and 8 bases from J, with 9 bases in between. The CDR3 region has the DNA TGCGCCAGCACCCCGGGAGATTCACCCCTCCACTTT. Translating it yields CASTPGDSPLHF.

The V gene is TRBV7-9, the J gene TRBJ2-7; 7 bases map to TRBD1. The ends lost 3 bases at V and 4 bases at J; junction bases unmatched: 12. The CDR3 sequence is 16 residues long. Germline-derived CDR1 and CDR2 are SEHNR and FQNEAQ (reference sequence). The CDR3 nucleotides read TGTGCCAGCAGCTTGGGCCCGGGACAGATCTTGTACGAGCAGTACTTC. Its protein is CASSLGPGQILYEQYF.

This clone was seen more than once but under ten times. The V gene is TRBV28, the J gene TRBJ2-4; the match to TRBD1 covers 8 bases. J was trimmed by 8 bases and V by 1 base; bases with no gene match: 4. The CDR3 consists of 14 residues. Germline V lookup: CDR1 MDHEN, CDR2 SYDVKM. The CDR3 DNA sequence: TGTGCCAGCAGTTTATCAGGGGGCGAGGACATTCAGTACTTC. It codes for CASSLSGGEDIQYF.

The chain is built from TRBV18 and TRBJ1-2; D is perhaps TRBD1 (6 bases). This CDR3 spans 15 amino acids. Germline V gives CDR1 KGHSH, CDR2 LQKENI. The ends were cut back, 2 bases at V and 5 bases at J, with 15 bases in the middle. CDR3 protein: CASSPEGTGLYGYTF. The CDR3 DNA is TGTGCCAGCTCACCAGAAGGAACAGGGCTTTATGGCTACACCTTC.

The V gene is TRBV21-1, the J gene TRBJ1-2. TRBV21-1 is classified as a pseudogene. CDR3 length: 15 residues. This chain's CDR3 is CASSTRGSTNYGYTF. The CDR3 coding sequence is TGTGCCAGCAGCACCCGGGGTAGCACTAACTATGGCTACACCTTC.

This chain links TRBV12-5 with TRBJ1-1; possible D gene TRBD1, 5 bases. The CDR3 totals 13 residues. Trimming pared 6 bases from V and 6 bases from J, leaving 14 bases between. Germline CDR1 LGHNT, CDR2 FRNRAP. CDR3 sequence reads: CASGLTGGAEAFF. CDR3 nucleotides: TGTGCTAGTGGCCTGACTGGGGGGGCTGAAGCTTTCTTT.

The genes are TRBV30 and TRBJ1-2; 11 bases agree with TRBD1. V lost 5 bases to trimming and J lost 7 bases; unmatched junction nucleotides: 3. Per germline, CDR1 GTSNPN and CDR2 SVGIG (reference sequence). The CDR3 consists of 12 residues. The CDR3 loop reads CAWGQGAGGYTF. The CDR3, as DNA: TGTGCCTGGGGACAGGGGGCTGGTGGCTACACCTTC.

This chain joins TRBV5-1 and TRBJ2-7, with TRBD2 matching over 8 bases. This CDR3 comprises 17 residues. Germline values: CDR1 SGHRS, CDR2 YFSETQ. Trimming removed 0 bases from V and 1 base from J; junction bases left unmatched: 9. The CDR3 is CASSLGSRSGGSYEQYF. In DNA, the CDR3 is TGCGCCAGCAGCTTGGGGTCACGAAGCGGGGGATCCTACGAGCAGTACTTC.

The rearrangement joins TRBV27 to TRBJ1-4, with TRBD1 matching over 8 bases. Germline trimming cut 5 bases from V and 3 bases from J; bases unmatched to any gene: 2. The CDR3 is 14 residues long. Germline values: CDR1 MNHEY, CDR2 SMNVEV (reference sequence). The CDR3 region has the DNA TGTGCCAGCAGTGAGACAGGGGCTAATGAAAAACTGTTTTTT. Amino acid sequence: CASSETGANEKLFF.

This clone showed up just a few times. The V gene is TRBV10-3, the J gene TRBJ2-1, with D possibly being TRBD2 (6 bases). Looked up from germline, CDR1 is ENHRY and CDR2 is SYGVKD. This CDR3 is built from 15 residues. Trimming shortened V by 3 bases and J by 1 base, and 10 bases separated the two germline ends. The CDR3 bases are TGTGCCATCAGTGACCGGGCGGGGTCCTACAATGAGCAGTTCTTC. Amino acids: CAISDRAGSYNEQFF.

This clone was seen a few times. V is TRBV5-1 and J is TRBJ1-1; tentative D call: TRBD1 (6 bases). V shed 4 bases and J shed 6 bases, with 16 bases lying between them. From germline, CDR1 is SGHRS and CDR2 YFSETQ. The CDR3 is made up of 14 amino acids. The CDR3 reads CASSPPVRGSEAFF. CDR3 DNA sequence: TGCGCCAGCAGCCCCCCTGTCAGGGGATCTGAAGCTTTCTTT.

CDR3 sequence: CAWSQGLGQPQHF. The CDR3 region has the DNA TGTGCCTGGAGTCAGGGGCTAGGACAGCCCCAGCATTTT. J is TRBJ1-5 and V is TRBV30; perhaps TRBD1 as D (6 bases). The V and J ends lost 2 bases and 7 bases respectively, with 12 bases between them. Germline CDR1 GTSNPN, CDR2 SVGIG (reference sequence). The CDR3 runs 13 residues.

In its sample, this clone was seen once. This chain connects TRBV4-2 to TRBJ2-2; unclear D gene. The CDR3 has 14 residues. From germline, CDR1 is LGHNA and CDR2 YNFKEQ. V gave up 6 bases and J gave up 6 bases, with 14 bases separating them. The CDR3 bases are TGTGCCAGCAGGCAACTATCCCTAGCCGGGGAGCTGTTTTTT. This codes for CASRQLSLAGELFF.

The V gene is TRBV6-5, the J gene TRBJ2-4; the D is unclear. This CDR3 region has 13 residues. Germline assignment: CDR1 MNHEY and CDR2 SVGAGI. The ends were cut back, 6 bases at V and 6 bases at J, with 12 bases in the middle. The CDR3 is CASSYQDTNIQYF. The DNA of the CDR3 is TGTGCCAGCAGCTACCAAGACACAAACATTCAGTACTTC.

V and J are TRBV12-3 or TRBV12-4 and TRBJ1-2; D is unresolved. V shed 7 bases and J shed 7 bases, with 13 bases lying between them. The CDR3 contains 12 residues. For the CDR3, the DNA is TGTGCCAGCACACTCCCGGGGTCTGGCTACACCTTC. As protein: CASTLPGSGYTF.

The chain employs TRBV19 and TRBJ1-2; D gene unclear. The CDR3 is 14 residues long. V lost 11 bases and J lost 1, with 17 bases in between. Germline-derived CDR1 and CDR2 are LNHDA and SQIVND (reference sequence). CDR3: CASTPQQVNYGYTF. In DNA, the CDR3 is TGTGCCTCCACCCCCCAGCAGGTTAACTATGGCTACACCTTC.

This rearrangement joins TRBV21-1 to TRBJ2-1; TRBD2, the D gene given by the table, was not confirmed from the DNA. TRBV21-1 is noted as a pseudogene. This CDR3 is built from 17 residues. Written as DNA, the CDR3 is TGTGCCAGCAGCAGAGTCTGTAGCGGGGGAACCTACAATGAGCAGTTCTTC. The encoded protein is CASSRVCSGGTYNEQFF.

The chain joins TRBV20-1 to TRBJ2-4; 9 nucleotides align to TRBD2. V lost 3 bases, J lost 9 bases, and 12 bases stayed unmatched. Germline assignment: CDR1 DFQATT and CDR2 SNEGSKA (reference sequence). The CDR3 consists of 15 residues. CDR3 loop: CSASESGGRRGIQYF. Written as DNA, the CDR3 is TGCAGTGCTAGTGAAAGCGGGGGGCGGCGGGGCATTCAGTACTTC.

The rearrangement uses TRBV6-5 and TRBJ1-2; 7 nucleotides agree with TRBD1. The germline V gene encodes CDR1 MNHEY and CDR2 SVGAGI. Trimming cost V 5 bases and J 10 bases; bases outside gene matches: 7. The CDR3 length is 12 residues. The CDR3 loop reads CASSTGAIDYTF. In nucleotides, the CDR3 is TGTGCCAGCAGTACAGGGGCCATAGACTACACCTTC.

The CDR3 DNA reads as TGTGCCAGCAGCGACGGCCCTTGGGCCGAGCAGTACTTC. It yields the protein CASSDGPWAEQYF. This chain connects TRBV5-5 to TRBJ2-7; the D is unclear. CDR3 length: 13 residues. V was clipped by 4 bases and J by 6 bases, with 14 bases between them. From germline, CDR1 is SGHKS and CDR2 YYEKEE (reference sequence).

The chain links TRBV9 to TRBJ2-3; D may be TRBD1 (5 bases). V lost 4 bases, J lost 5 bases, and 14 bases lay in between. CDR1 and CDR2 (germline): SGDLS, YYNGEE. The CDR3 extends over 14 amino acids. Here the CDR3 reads CASSPRGQIDTQYF. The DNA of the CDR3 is TGTGCCAGCAGCCCAAGGGGCCAGATAGATACGCAGTATTTT.

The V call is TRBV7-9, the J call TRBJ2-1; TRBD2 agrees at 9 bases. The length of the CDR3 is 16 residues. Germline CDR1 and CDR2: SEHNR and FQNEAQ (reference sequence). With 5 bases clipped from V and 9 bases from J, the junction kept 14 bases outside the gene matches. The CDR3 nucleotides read TGTGCCAGCAGCCCCTCCCTCGGGCTAGCGGGGCGTGAGCAGTTCTTC. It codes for CASSPSLGLAGREQFF.

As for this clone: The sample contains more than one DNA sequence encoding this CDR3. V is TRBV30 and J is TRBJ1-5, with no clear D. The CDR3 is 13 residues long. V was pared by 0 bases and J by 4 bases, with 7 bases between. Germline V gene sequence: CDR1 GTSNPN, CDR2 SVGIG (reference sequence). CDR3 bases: TGTGCCTGGAGTGTACGGGAGAATCAGCCCCAGCATTTT. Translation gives CAWSVRENQPQHF. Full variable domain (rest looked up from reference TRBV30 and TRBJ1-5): SQTIHQWPATLVQPVGSPLSLECTVEGTSNPNLYWYRQAAGRGLQLLFYSVGIGQISSEVPQNLSASRPQDRQFILSSKKLLLSDSGFYLCAWSVRENQPQHFGDGTRLSIL.

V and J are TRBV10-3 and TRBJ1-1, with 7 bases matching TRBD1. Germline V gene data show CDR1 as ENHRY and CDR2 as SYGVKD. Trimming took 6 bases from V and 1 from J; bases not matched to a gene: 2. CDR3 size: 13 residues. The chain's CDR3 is CAIRGQRNTEAFF. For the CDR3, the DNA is TGTGCCATCAGGGGACAGAGGAACACTGAAGCTTTCTTT.

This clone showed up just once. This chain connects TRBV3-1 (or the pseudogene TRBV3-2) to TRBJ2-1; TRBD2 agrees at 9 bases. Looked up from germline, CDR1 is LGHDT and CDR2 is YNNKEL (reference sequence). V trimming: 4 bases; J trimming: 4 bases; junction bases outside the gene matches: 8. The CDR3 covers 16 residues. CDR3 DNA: TGTGCCAGCAGCCCGCGACTAGCGGCCACATACAATGAGCAGTTCTTC. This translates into CASSPRLAATYNEQFF.